A single sample gave rise to the 17 T cell receptor beta chains below, sequenced in a study of T cells after posttransplantation cyclophosphamide. Generated by immunoSEQ multiplex PCR, the TCRdb table keeps only in-frame clones and is missing some. This table holds tens of thousands of clones, roughly 90% found once. What was sequenced was PBMCs. These receptors all stem from a middle-aged woman with a blood cancer, CMV-positive, and with a related stem cell donor.

This clone was counted once. This chain uses TRBV4-1 with TRBJ2-4, with TRBD2 as a possible D gene (5 bases). Trimming removed 0 bases from V and 4 bases from J, with 13 bases in between. Germline CDR1 MGHRA, CDR2 YSYEKL. CDR3 length: 16 amino acids. This chain's CDR3 is CASSQDRGTLKNIQYF. CDR3 nucleotide sequence: TGCGCCAGCAGCCAAGATCGGGGTACCCTAAAAAACATTCAGTACTTC.

The chain is built from TRBV2 and TRBJ1-2; D gene ambiguous. Germline V lookup: CDR1 SNHLY, CDR2 FYNNEI. This CDR3 has 15 amino acids. Trimming removed 0 bases at V and 4 bases at J, with 12 bases between. CDR3 sequence (DNA): TGTGCCAGCAGTGAAGCGCCAGGAATGGGCTATGGCTACACCTTC. It encodes CASSEAPGMGYGYTF. The full variable domain, in which reference TRBV2 and TRBJ1-2 provide the parts outside the CDR3, is EPEVTQTPSHQVTQMGQEVILRCVPISNHLYFYWYRQILGQKVEFLVSFYNNEISEKSEIFDDQFSVERPDGSNFTLKIRSTKLEDSAMYFCASSEAPGMGYGYTFGSGTRLTVV.

The V and J genes are TRBV4-1 and TRBJ1-4; D is ambiguous. Trimming removed 3 bases at V and 8 bases at J, with 10 bases between. Germline CDR1 reads MGHRA; CDR2 reads YSYEKL. This CDR3 is 13 amino acids long. The CDR3 spells CASSQPGYEKLFF. The CDR3 coding sequence is TGCGCCAGCAGCCAGCCGGGATACGAAAAACTGTTTTTT.

In DNA, the CDR3 is TGTGCCAGCAGCCTGGACAGAACCCAGGGAGAGACCCAGTACTTC. It specifies CASSLDRTQGETQYF. The V and J genes are TRBV11-3 and TRBJ2-5; D possibly corresponds to TRBD1 (6 bases). Germline CDR1 and CDR2: SGHNT and YENEEA. V was pared by 5 bases and J by 4 bases, with 17 bases between. The CDR3 has 15 residues.

The genes are TRBV18 and TRBJ2-7; 7 bases match TRBD1. The V segment lost 1 base and the J segment 6 bases; nucleotides outside the gene matches: 6. Germline V gene data show CDR1 as KGHSH and CDR2 as LQKENI. This CDR3 has 14 residues. CDR3 region: CASSPRQGEREQYF. CDR3 DNA sequence: TGTGCCAGCTCACCACGCCAGGGGGAACGCGAGCAGTACTTC.

In the case of this clone: This CDR3 is also generated by other DNA sequences in the sample. This rearrangement joins TRBV5-1 to TRBJ1-1, with 8 nucleotides matching TRBD1. Germline V gene data show CDR1 as SGHRS and CDR2 as YFSETQ. Unmatched junction bases numbered 9, after V lost 4 bases and J lost 1 base. The length of the CDR3 is 16 residues. CDR3 in amino acids: CASSLARGRGNTEAFF. The DNA for the CDR3 is TGCGCCAGCAGCCTGGCCAGGGGGCGGGGGAACACTGAAGCTTTCTTT.

This clone rates as medium-sized. V gene TRBV2 combines with J gene TRBJ1-1, with 8 bases identical to TRBD1. Germline values: CDR1 SNHLY, CDR2 FYNNEI. The V segment lost 1 base and the J segment 5 bases; nucleotides outside the gene matches: 3. CDR3 length equals 14 residues. CDR3 residues: CASSEGTGLTEAFF. The CDR3 bases are TGTGCCAGCAGTGAAGGGACAGGGTTGACTGAAGCTTTCTTT.

The J gene is TRBJ1-5, the V gene TRBV19; the D gene is possibly TRBD1 (5 bases). CDR1 is LNHDA and CDR2 is SQIVND in the germline V gene (reference sequence). V was cut by 4 bases and J by 2 bases, with 12 bases left in between. This CDR3 spans 15 amino acids. The CDR3, as DNA: TGTGCCAGTAGTACAACAGGTAGTGGCAATCAGCCCCAGCATTTT. Translated, it gives CASSTTGSGNQPQHF.

The J gene is TRBJ2-1, the V gene TRBV5-1, with 9 bases aligning to TRBD1. The CDR3 consists of 16 residues. The germline gives CDR1 SGHRS, CDR2 YFSETQ. J lost 3 bases, V lost 4 bases, and 8 bases had no gene match. The CDR3 sequence: CASSPAGTGIYNEQFF. The CDR3 DNA follows: TGCGCCAGCAGCCCGGCCGGGACAGGGATCTACAATGAGCAGTTCTTC.

The V gene is TRBV6-5, the J gene TRBJ1-1, with D perhaps TRBD1 (6 bases). The CDR3 consists of 13 residues. Trimming stripped 7 bases from V and 0 bases from J, with 9 bases between. Looked up from germline, CDR1 is MNHEY and CDR2 is SVGAGI. CDR3 bases: TGTGCCAGCACCGACAGGATGAACACTGAAGCTTTCTTT. This gives the protein CASTDRMNTEAFF.

The DNA of the CDR3 is TGTGCCAGCATTGAACGGGTCTATTCACCCCTCCACTTT. It is translated as CASIERVYSPLHF. V and J are TRBV6-5 and TRBJ1-6; D unclear. Germline V CDR1 and CDR2: MNHEY, SVGAGI. V lost 7 bases to trimming and J lost 8 bases, with 12 bases between them. This CDR3 contains 13 residues.

The chain joins TRBV29-1 to TRBJ1-2; D unresolved. Germline V gene lookup returns CDR1 SQVTM and CDR2 ANQGSEA. The V and J ends lost 0 bases and 7 bases respectively, with 3 bases between them. The CDR3 consists of 10 residues. The CDR3 sequence is CSVEDVGYTF. DNA for the CDR3: TGCAGCGTTGAAGACGTTGGCTACACCTTC.

CDR3 protein: CASSPPGGLIYEQYF. The DNA for the CDR3 is TGTGCCAGCAGCCCCCCAGGAGGACTCATTTACGAGCAGTACTTC. The J gene is TRBJ2-7, the V gene TRBV5-4, with D possibly being TRBD2 (5 bases). The CDR3 is 15 amino acids. The germline V and J ends were trimmed by 4 bases and 4 bases, with 18 bases remaining between them. Germline V CDR1 and CDR2: SGHNT, YYREEE (reference sequence).

V and J are TRBV4-2 and TRBJ1-2; 8 nucleotides match TRBD1. CDR3 length equals 13 residues. Looked up from germline, CDR1 is LGHNA and CDR2 is YNFKEQ. V gave up 5 bases and J gave up 8 bases; unmatched junction bases: 7. CDR3 residues: CASSDRDRTGYTF. Written as DNA, the CDR3 is TGTGCCAGCAGCGACCGGGACAGGACGGGCTACACCTTC.

The chain couples TRBV4-3 to TRBJ2-7; 7 bases line up with TRBD2. CDR1 and CDR2 (germline): LGHNA, YSLEER. Trimming cost V 0 bases and J 3 bases; bases outside gene matches: 2. The CDR3 is 14 amino acids. CDR3: CASSQDGGDYEQYF. For the CDR3, the DNA is TGCGCCAGCAGCCAAGATGGGGGGGACTACGAGCAGTACTTC.

The CDR3 is CASSYSFYEQYF. In nucleotides, the CDR3 is TGTGCCAGCAGTTACTCCTTCTACGAGCAGTACTTC. The rearrangement links TRBV6-5 to TRBJ2-7; D is ambiguous. The V end was cut by 0 bases, the J end by 3 bases, with 3 bases between. CDR3 length equals 12 residues. Germline values: CDR1 MNHEY, CDR2 SVGAGI.

The chain is built from TRBV7-9 and TRBJ2-2, with D tentatively TRBD1 (6 bases). Germline V gene data show CDR1 as SEHNR and CDR2 as FQNEAQ (reference sequence). The length of the CDR3 is 15 residues. V lost 5 bases, J lost 4 bases, and 14 bases lay in between. CDR3 region: CASSPADRPTGELFF. CDR3 bases: TGTGCCAGCAGCCCCGCGGACAGACCCACCGGGGAGCTGTTTTTT.